This section outlines one TCR beta chain sequence together with its context. Its antigen remains unidentified. The V gene's germline CDR1 is SQVTM and CDR2 ANQGSEA. Deletions cut 3 bases from V and 5 bases from J, with 10 bases between. The CDR3 runs to 12 residues. These data come from a study of lymphopenia after photon versus proton radiotherapy. Findings of the study overall: Larger post-nadir TCR diversity loss correlated inversely with survival in deceased patients. Only patients who died were analyzed for survival; proton advantage is unproven. Under photons, naive T cells and diversity fell while effector/memory populations rose.

The assay was immunoSEQ multiplex PCR, and TCRdb's table has in-frame clones only and misses some. In the table there are approximately 30,000 clones, 94% of which are singletons. The sequences come from peripheral blood, collected from a patient treated with photon-based radiotherapy. The rearrangement uses TRBV29-1 and TRBJ2-5; D uncertain. The clonotype originates from a woman between 50 and 59 years old with cholangiocarcinoma. The CDR3 DNA sequence: TGCAGCGTTGAGGGTCCCGGGGAGACCCAGTACTTC. Residues: CSVEGPGETQYF. The whole variable domain, remainder taken from reference TRBV29-1 and TRBJ2-5, is SAVISQKPSRDICQRGTSLTIQCQVDSQVTMMFWYRQQPGQSLTLIATANQGSEATYESGFVIDKFPISRPNLTFSTLTVSNMSPEDSSIYLCSVEGPGETQYFGPGTRLLVL.